A selection of T cell receptor beta chains follows, all from one sample in a study of Graves' ophthalmopathy and Graves' hyperthyroidism. One entry per CDR3 protein, called by TCRdb with MiXCR from the multiplex PCR reads. The top ten clones hold 1.6% of a sample with some 400,000 distinct CDR3 sequences, about 18% of them seen once. The source material was peripheral blood. These TCRs come from a woman under 30 with Graves' ophthalmopathy. CDR3s leave out the opening cysteine and the closing phenylalanine or tryptophan.

TRBJ1-2	TRBV12-3/TRBV12-4	ASSLMLDKNYGYT
TRBJ2-7	TRBV7-2	ASKVGQSYEQY
TRBJ1-1	TRBV6-5	ASLQGSTEAF
TRBJ1-1	TRBV19	ASSILKTEAF
TRBJ2-4	TRBV7-3	ASSLRRASGGNIQY
TRBJ2-5	TRBV29-1	SAALAGIQETQY
TRBJ1-5	TRBV28	ASRTQGLNSNQPQH
TRBJ2-2	TRBV6-5	ASSYPRSGELF
TRBJ2-7	TRBV7-3	ASSSRTSGRRHEQY
TRBJ2-7	TRBV6-1	ASSKGQGSSYEQY
TRBJ2-2	TRBV5-1	ASSRSKQGLGTGELF
TRBJ2-2	TRBV30	AWRQGSTGELF
TRBJ2-1	TRBV5-1	ASSAQLATYNEQF
TRBJ2-5	TRBV6-1	ASSAGTGQETQY
TRBJ2-2	TRBV12-3/TRBV12-4	ASSPQALNTGELF
TRBJ2-7	TRBV6-1	ASRSGGVYEQY
TRBJ1-5	TRBV12-3/TRBV12-4	ASSFRQIKNQPQH
TRBJ1-5	TRBV18	ASSPMPLADQPQH
TRBJ1-1	TRBV25-1	ASSELGSEAF
TRBJ1-2	TRBV2	ASKKEDPINYGYT
TRBJ1-2	TRBV28	ASSSIYTGLANYGYT
TRBJ2-7	TRBV11-2	ASSSRPRPLFYEQY
TRBJ1-1	TRBV6-1	ASTAQWDTEAF
TRBJ1-5	TRBV12-3/TRBV12-4	ASSSRNRGGQPQH
TRBJ1-5	TRBV6-2/TRBV6-3	ASSYATMGGNQPQH
TRBJ1-3	TRBV6-2/TRBV6-3	ASSLPDPGNTIY
TRBJ2-5	TRBV9	ASSVAGIQETQY
TRBJ1-1	TRBV18	ASSPDRRNTEAF
TRBJ2-7	TRBV12-3/TRBV12-4	ASAGHYEQY
TRBJ2-5	TRBV28	ASSGFGTAQETQY
TRBJ1-1	TRBV4-3	ASSQDRWGQLNTEAF
TRBJ1-2	TRBV10-3	AISENNYGYT
TRBJ1-1	TRBV30	AWSDGQANTEAF
TRBJ1-1	TRBV4-3	ASSQADGGEAF
TRBJ2-7	TRBV15	ATSSGTGFSSYEQY
TRBJ2-7	TRBV6-5	ASSPSGGYSYEQY
TRBJ1-2	TRBV12-3/TRBV12-4	ASSFRQLNYGYT
TRBJ1-1	TRBV7-2	ASSLRNRMNTEAF
TRBJ1-1	TRBV15	ATSREGTQGGRPGPRLGEAF
TRBJ1-1	TRBV29-1	SVDADRTEAF
TRBJ1-1	TRBV28	ASSLPITWGTEAF
TRBJ2-5	TRBV18	ASSRTGQTQETQY
TRBJ2-7	TRBV12-3/TRBV12-4	ASTKDEYHEQY
TRBJ2-7	TRBV6-2/TRBV6-3	ASRGLIHGAGEQY
TRBJ2-7	TRBV10-3	ATATSSRYEQY
TRBJ2-2	TRBV2	ASSEVSTSDTGELF